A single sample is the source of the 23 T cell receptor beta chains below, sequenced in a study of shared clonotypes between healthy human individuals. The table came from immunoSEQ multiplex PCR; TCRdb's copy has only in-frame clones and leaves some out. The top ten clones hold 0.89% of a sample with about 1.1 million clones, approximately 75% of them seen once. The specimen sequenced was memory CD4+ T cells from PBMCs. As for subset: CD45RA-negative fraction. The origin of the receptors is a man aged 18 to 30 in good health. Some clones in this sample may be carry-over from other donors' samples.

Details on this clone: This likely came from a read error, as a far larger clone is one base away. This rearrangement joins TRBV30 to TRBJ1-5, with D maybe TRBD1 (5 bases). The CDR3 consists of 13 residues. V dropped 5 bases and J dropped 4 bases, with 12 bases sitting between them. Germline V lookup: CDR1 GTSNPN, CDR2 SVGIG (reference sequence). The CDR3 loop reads CAWGGTGNQPQHF. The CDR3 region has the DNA TGTGCCTGGGGTGGGACGGGGAATCAGCCCCAGCATTTT.

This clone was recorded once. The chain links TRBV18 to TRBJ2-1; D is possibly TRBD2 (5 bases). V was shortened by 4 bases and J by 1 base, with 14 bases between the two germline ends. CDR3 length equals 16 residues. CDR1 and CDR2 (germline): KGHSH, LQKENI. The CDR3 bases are TGTGCCAGCTCACAGGAACTAGGTGGTTCCTACAATGAGCAGTTCTTC. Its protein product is CASSQELGGSYNEQFF.

The CDR3 is CASSQVLRGEGEQYF. CDR3 coding DNA: TGCGCCAGCAGCCAAGTTTTGAGGGGAGAAGGCGAGCAGTACTTC. This sequence joins TRBV4-1 and TRBJ2-7, with D tentatively TRBD1 or TRBD2 (5 bases each). The CDR3 extends over 15 amino acids. Trimming cost V 1 base and J 6 bases, with 16 bases left between them. Germline V gene sequence: CDR1 MGHRA, CDR2 YSYEKL.

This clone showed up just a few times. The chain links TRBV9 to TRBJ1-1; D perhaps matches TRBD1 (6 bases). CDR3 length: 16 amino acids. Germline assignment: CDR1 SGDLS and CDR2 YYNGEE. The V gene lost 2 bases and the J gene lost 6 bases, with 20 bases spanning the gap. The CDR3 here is CASSVGITWQGSEAFF. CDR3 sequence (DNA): TGTGCCAGCAGCGTCGGAATTACGTGGCAGGGGTCTGAAGCTTTCTTT.

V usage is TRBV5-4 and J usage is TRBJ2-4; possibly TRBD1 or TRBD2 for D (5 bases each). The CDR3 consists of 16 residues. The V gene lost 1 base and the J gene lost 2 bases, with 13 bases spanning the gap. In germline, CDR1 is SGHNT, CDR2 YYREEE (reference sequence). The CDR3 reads CASSLRPGRSKNIQYF. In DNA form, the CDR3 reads TGTGCCAGCAGCTTGCGTCCGGGGCGTTCCAAAAACATTCAGTACTTC.

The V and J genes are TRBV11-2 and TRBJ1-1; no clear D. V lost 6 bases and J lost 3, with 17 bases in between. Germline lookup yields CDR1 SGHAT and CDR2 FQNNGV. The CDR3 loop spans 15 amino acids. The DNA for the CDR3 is TGTGCCAGCAGGGACTTGTGGGCCCGGGACACTGAAGCTTTCTTT. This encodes CASRDLWARDTEAFF.

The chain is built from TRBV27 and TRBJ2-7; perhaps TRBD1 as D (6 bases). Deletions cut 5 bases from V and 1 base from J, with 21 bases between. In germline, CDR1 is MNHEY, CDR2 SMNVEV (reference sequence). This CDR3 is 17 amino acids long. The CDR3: CASSLHPPGQTSYEQYF. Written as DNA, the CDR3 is TGTGCCAGCAGTCTCCACCCCCCGGGACAAACGTCCTACGAGCAGTACTTC.

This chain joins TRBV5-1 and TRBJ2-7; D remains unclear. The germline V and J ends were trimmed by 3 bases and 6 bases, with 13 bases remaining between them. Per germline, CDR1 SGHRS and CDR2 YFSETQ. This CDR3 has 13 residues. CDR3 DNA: TGCGCCAGCAGCTCCAACCCTACGGCCGAGCAGTACTTC. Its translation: CASSSNPTAEQYF.

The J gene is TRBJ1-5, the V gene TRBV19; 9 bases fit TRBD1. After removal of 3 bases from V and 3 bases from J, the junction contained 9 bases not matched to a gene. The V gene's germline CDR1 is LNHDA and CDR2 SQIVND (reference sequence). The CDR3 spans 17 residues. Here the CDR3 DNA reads TGTGCCAGTAGTATCGGGATGGGGACAGGGCCCAATCAGCCCCAGCATTTT. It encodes CASSIGMGTGPNQPQHF.

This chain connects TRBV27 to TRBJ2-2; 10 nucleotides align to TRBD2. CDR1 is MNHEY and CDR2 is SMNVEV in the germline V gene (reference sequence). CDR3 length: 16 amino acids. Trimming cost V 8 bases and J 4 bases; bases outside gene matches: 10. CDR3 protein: CASSESGREITGELFF. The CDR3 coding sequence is TGTGCCAGCTCTGAAAGCGGGAGGGAGATCACCGGGGAGCTGTTTTTT.

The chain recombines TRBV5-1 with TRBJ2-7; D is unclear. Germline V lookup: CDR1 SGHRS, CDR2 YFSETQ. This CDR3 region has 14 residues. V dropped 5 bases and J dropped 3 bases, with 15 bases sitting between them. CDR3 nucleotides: TGCGCCAGCAGAAAGGATTTTCAGAGCTACGAGCAGTACTTC. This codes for CASRKDFQSYEQYF.

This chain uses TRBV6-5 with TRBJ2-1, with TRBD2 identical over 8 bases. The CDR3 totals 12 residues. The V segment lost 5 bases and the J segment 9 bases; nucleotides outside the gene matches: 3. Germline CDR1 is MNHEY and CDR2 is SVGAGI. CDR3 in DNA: TGTGCCAGCAGTCACCTAGCGGGTGAGCAGTTCTTC. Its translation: CASSHLAGEQFF.

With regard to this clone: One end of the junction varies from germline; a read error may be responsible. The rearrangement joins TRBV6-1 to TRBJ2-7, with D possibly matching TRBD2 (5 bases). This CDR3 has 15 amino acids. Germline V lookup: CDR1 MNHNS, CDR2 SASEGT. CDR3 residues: CASSEGIGNSYEQYF. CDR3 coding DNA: TGTGCCAGCAGCGAAGGCATCGGGAACTCCTACGAGCAGTACTTC.

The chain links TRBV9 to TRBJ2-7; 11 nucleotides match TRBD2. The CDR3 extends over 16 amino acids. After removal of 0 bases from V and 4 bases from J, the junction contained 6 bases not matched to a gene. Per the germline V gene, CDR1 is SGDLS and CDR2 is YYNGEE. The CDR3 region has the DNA TGTGCCAGCAGCGTAGGACCGACTAGCGGGGATTACGAGCAGTACTTC. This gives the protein CASSVGPTSGDYEQYF.

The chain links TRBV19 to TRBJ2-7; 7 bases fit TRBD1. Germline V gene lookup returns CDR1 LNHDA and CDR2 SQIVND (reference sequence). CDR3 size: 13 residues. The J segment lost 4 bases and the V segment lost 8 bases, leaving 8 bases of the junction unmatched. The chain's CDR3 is CASQRDRGYEQYF. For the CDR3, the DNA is TGTGCCAGTCAACGGGACAGAGGTTACGAGCAGTACTTC.

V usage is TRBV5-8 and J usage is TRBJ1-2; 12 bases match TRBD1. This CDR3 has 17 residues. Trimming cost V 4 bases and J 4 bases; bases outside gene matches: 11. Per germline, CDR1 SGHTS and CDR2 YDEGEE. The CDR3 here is CASSQYTGTGGSYGYTF. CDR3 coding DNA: TGTGCCAGCAGCCAATATACCGGGACAGGGGGCTCCTATGGCTACACCTTC.

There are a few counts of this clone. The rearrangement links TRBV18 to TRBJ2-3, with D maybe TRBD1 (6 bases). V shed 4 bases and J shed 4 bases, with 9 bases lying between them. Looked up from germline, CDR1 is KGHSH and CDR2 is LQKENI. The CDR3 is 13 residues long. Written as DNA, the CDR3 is TGTGCCAGCTCACAGCCAGGGGCAGATACGCAGTATTTT. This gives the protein CASSQPGADTQYF.

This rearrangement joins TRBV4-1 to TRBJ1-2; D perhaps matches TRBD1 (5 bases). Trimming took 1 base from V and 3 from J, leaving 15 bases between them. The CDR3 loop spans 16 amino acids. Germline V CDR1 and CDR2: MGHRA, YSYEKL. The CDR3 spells CASSQAQQEQYYGYTF. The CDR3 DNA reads TGCGCCAGCAGCCAAGCTCAACAGGAGCAGTACTATGGCTACACCTTC.

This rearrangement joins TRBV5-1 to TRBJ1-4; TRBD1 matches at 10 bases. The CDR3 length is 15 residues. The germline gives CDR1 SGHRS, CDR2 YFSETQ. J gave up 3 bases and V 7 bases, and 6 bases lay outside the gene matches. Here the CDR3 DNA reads TGCGCCAGCTCCAGACAGGGGGCCGCTAATGAAAAACTGTTTTTT. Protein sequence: CASSRQGAANEKLFF. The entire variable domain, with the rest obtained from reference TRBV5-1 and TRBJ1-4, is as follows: KAGVTQTPRYLIKTRGQQVTLSCSPISGHRSVSWYQQTPGQGLQFLFEYFSETQRNKGNFPGRFSGRQFSNSRSEMNVSTLELGDSALYLCASSRQGAANEKLFFGSGTQLSVL.

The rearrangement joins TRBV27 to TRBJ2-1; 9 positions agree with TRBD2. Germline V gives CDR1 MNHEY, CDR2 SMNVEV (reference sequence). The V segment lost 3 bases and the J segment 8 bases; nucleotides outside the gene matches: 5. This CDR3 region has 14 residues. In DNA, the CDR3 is TGTGCCAGCAGTTTGGGGACTAGCAGGGATGAGCAGTTCTTC. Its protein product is CASSLGTSRDEQFF.

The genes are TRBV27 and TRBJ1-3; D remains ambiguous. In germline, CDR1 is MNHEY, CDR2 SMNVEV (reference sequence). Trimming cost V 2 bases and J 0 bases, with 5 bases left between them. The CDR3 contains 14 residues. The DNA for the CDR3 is TGTGCCAGCAGTTTAGTCGGCTCTGGAAACACCATATATTTT. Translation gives CASSLVGSGNTIYF.

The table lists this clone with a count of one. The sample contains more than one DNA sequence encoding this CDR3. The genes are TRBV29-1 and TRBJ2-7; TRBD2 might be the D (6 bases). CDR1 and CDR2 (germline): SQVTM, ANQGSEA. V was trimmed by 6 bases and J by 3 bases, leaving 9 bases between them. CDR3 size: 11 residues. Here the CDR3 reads CSVGRGYEQYF. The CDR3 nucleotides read TGCAGCGTCGGGAGAGGCTACGAGCAGTACTTC.

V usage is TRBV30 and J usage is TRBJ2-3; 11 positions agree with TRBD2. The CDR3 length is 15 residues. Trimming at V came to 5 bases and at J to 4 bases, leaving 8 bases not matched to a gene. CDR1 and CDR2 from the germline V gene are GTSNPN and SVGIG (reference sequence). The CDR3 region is CAWSRLAGSADTQYF. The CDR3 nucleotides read TGTGCCTGGTCCAGACTAGCGGGATCGGCAGATACGCAGTATTTT. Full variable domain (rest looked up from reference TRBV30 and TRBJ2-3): SQTIHQWPATLVQPVGSPLSLECTVEGTSNPNLYWYRQAAGRGLQLLFYSVGIGQISSEVPQNLSASRPQDRQFILSSKKLLLSDSGFYLCAWSRLAGSADTQYFGPGTRLTVL.